The 28 T cell receptor beta chains below were found in one sample sequenced in a study of OX40 agonist ivuxolimab in advanced cancers. The method was immunoSEQ multiplex PCR; TCRdb's version includes in-frame clones alone and lacks a portion of them. The sample consists of 45,000 to 65,000 clones, approximately 86% of them appearing once. The specimen comprised CD4+ or CD8+ T cells sorted from blood, sampled in a trial of the OX40 agonist ivuxolimab. These receptors all stem from an adult with an advanced solid tumor such as melanoma, head and neck, liver or kidney cancer.

The V gene is TRBV10-2, the J gene TRBJ1-4; the D is unclear. The CDR3 consists of 14 residues. Trimming left V 4 bases short and J 4 bases short, with 10 bases between. The germline V gene has CDR1 WSHSY and CDR2 SAAADI. In DNA form, the CDR3 reads TGCGCCAGCAGTGCGGAGGGTTTTAATGAAAAACTGTTTTTT. It encodes CASSAEGFNEKLFF.

The chain combines TRBV19 with TRBJ1-5; 7 bases fit TRBD1. Germline lookup yields CDR1 LNHDA and CDR2 SQIVND (reference sequence). Trimming at V came to 4 bases and at J to 11 bases, leaving 17 bases not matched to a gene. The CDR3 totals 16 residues. The CDR3 coding sequence is TGTGCCAGTAGTAATCCTTGGGACAGCGGGAATTTGACCCAGCATTTT. Amino acids: CASSNPWDSGNLTQHF.

V is TRBV19 and J is TRBJ1-1; 7 bases align to TRBD1. CDR1 is LNHDA, CDR2 SQIVND, per germline (reference sequence). The ends lost 4 bases at V and 4 bases at J; junction bases unmatched: 9. The CDR3 has 15 residues. In DNA form, the CDR3 reads TGTGCCAGTAGTAGAGGGGGCTGGGTAGGCACTGAAGCTTTCTTT. Its protein is CASSRGGWVGTEAFF.

The CDR3 bases are TGTGCCAGCAGCTTTGGACAGGGGGCAGATACGCAGTATTTT. Its translation is CASSFGQGADTQYF. The V gene is TRBV11-3, the J gene TRBJ2-3, with 10 positions matching TRBD1. Germline CDR1 reads SGHNT; CDR2 reads YENEEA. This CDR3 is 14 amino acids long. J was trimmed by 4 bases and V by 3 bases; bases with no gene match: 1.

The chain carries TRBV28 and TRBJ2-7; 7 positions match TRBD1. V gave up 4 bases and J gave up 3 bases; unmatched junction bases: 6. This CDR3 is built from 14 residues. Germline CDR1 is MDHEN and CDR2 is SYDVKM. Here the CDR3 reads CASSSTGRYYEQYF. CDR3 bases: TGTGCCAGCAGTTCGACAGGGAGATACTACGAGCAGTACTTC.

This chain connects TRBV4-3 to TRBJ1-2; TRBD1 is a possible D gene (5 bases). The germline V gene has CDR1 LGHNA and CDR2 YSLEER. V lost 1 base and J 3 bases, leaving 15 bases between the germline ends. The CDR3 contains 16 residues. DNA of the CDR3: TGCGCCAGCAGCCAAGTACAGGTCCCCCTTGACTATGGCTACACCTTC. Translation: CASSQVQVPLDYGYTF.

In its sample, this clone was seen once. This chain joins TRBV4-3 and TRBJ1-1, with 11 bases lining up with TRBD1. With 3 bases clipped from V and 6 bases from J, the junction kept 6 bases outside the gene matches. The CDR3 is 15 residues long. Germline CDR1 LGHNA, CDR2 YSLEER. DNA of the CDR3: TGCGCCAGCAGCCAGACTCCGGGACAGGGGGCTGAAGCTTTCTTT. Amino acid sequence: CASSQTPGQGAEAFF.

This clone was seen just once. The V gene is TRBV28, the J gene TRBJ1-5; TRBD1 matches 7 bases. CDR1 MDHEN and CDR2 SYDVKM come from the germline V gene. The CDR3 length is 14 residues. J was trimmed by 5 bases and V by 3 bases; bases with no gene match: 4. The CDR3 DNA reads as TGTGCCAGCAGTTTGGCAGGGGGGGATCAGCCCCAGCATTTT. Protein: CASSLAGGDQPQHF.

This chain joins TRBV5-6 and TRBJ2-1, with D unresolved. The length of the CDR3 is 11 residues. Per the germline V gene, CDR1 is SGHDT and CDR2 is YYEEEE. Trimming pared 2 bases from V and 8 bases from J, leaving 5 bases between. In DNA form, the CDR3 reads TGTGCCAGCAGCTTCGACTATGAGCAGTTCTTC. Its protein is CASSFDYEQFF.

J is TRBJ2-1 and V is TRBV19; 8 nucleotides match TRBD2. V was clipped by 7 bases and J by 6 bases; unmatched bases: 11. The germline V gene encodes CDR1 LNHDA and CDR2 SQIVND (reference sequence). This CDR3 comprises 15 residues. The CDR3 region is CASNPSPGGPNEQFF. The CDR3 nucleotides read TGTGCCAGTAACCCCTCTCCGGGAGGGCCCAATGAGCAGTTCTTC. Full variable domain (outside the CDR3, taken from reference TRBV19 and TRBJ2-1): DGGITQSPKYLFRKEGQNVTLSCEQNLNHDAMYWYRQDPGQGLRLIYYSQIVNDFQKGDIAEGYSVSREKKESFPLTVTSAQKNPTAFYLCASNPSPGGPNEQFFGPGTRLTVL.

This chain uses TRBV5-1 with TRBJ1-2; D possibly corresponds to TRBD1 (6 bases). CDR3 size: 15 residues. V was trimmed by 5 bases and J by 3 bases, leaving 17 bases between them. CDR1 SGHRS and CDR2 YFSETQ come from the germline V gene. For the CDR3, the DNA is TGCGCCAGCAGTGGGGGGGCGGCCCCCTACTATGGCTACACCTTC. Protein sequence: CASSGGAAPYYGYTF.

The chain combines TRBV11-3 with TRBJ2-2, with no clear D. This CDR3 is built from 15 residues. The V and J ends lost 5 bases and 0 bases respectively, with 10 bases between them. Germline CDR1 is SGHNT and CDR2 is YENEEA. CDR3 residues: CASSDYRANTGELFF. For the CDR3, the DNA is TGTGCCAGCAGCGATTACAGAGCGAACACCGGGGAGCTGTTTTTT.

For this clone: Compared with germline, one end of the junction differs, possibly owing to a read error. Other DNA sequences in the sample encode the same CDR3. V is TRBV27 and J is TRBJ2-1; a possible D gene is TRBD1 (5 bases). This CDR3 has 14 residues. CDR1 MNHEY and CDR2 SMNVEV come from the germline V gene (reference sequence). As DNA, the CDR3 is TGTGCCAGCAGTCCGCAGGGATCCTACAACGAGCAGTTCTTC. This translates into CASSPQGSYNEQFF.

This chain joins TRBV7-9 and TRBJ2-3; 7 positions agree with TRBD1. This CDR3 spans 14 amino acids. V was pared by 8 bases and J by 2 bases, with 7 bases of the junction left unmatched. Looked up from germline, CDR1 is SEHNR and CDR2 is FQNEAQ (reference sequence). CDR3 nucleotide sequence: TGTGCCAGCGAGTGGGACAGTCACACAGATACGCAGTATTTT. Protein sequence: CASEWDSHTDTQYF.

This clone was recorded a few times. J is TRBJ2-5 and V is TRBV7-9, with 12 positions matching TRBD2. V gave up 1 base and J gave up 4 bases; unmatched junction bases: 1. CDR1 and CDR2 (germline): SEHNR, FQNEAQ (reference sequence). This CDR3 has 15 residues. CDR3 coding DNA: TGTGCCAGCAGCTTAGAACTAGCGGGAGGAGAGACCCAGTACTTC. This gives the protein CASSLELAGGETQYF.

The chain recombines TRBV7-2 with TRBJ2-7; 7 bases fit TRBD2. The CDR3 contains 15 residues. Germline V gives CDR1 SGHTA, CDR2 FQGNSA. V lost 5 bases, J lost 1 base, and 8 bases stayed unmatched. The chain's CDR3 is CASSEEPAGSYEQYF. CDR3 sequence (DNA): TGTGCCAGCAGCGAAGAGCCAGCGGGATCCTACGAGCAGTACTTC.

The rearrangement uses TRBV19 and TRBJ2-2; TRBD1 is a possible D gene (5 bases). The CDR3 consists of 14 residues. The V gene lost 5 bases and the J gene lost 0 bases, with 7 bases spanning the gap. Germline CDR1 and CDR2: LNHDA and SQIVND (reference sequence). CDR3 DNA: TGTGCCAGTAGTTGGGGCGCGAACACCGGGGAGCTGTTTTTT. Translated: CASSWGANTGELFF.

The chain is built from TRBV15 and TRBJ1-5; D gene ambiguous. With 1 base removed from V and 1 base from J, the gap between germline ends came to 5 bases. This CDR3 has 14 residues. Per the germline V gene, CDR1 is LNHNV and CDR2 is YYDKDF (reference sequence). CDR3 region: CATSRAQSNQPQHF. CDR3 bases: TGTGCCACCAGCAGAGCCCAAAGCAATCAGCCCCAGCATTTT.

This clone was found a few times. This chain joins TRBV4-3 and TRBJ2-1; possible D gene TRBD2, 5 bases. V was shortened by 1 base and J by 12 bases, with 13 bases between the two germline ends. CDR1 is LGHNA and CDR2 is YSLEER in the germline V gene. The CDR3 spans 13 residues. CDR3 loop: CASSQGGPSVQFF. Written as DNA, the CDR3 is TGCGCCAGCAGCCAAGGAGGGCCAAGCGTGCAGTTCTTC.

CDR3 amino acids: CASSLTPNEQYF. The CDR3 bases are TGTGCCAGCAGTTTGACGCCTAACGAGCAGTACTTC. V gene TRBV5-4 combines with J gene TRBJ2-7; D uncertain. CDR1 and CDR2 (germline): SGHNT, YYREEE (reference sequence). Trimming cost V 5 bases and J 5 bases, with 11 bases left between them. The CDR3 is made up of 12 amino acids.

Only one count was recorded for this clone. This chain joins TRBV4-1 and TRBJ1-5; 8 nucleotides agree with TRBD1. V was pared by 5 bases and J by 3 bases, with 6 bases of the junction left unmatched. Germline V gene data show CDR1 as MGHRA and CDR2 as YSYEKL. The CDR3 sequence is 15 residues long. The CDR3 loop reads CASSVRTGTNQPQHF. CDR3 DNA sequence: TGCGCCAGCAGCGTCCGGACAGGGACCAATCAGCCCCAGCATTTT.

The V and J genes are TRBV7-8 and TRBJ1-2; the D is unclear. The germline V gene encodes CDR1 SGHVS and CDR2 FQNEAQ. Trimming removed 3 bases from V and 0 bases from J, with 8 bases in between. The CDR3 runs 14 residues. Here the CDR3 reads CASSFASSNYGYTF. CDR3 DNA: TGTGCCAGCAGCTTCGCTTCCTCTAACTATGGCTACACCTTC.

V is TRBV10-2 and J is TRBJ1-5; weak D call: TRBD1 (6 bases). Per the germline V gene, CDR1 is WSHSY and CDR2 is SAAADI. The CDR3 runs to 14 residues. V was trimmed by 5 bases and J by 3 bases, leaving 11 bases between them. Here the CDR3 DNA reads TGCGCCAGCAGTCGACAGGAGAACAATCAGCCCCAGCATTTT. It is translated as CASSRQENNQPQHF.

The chain is built from TRBV21-1 and TRBJ1-1. TRBV21-1 is shown as a pseudogene. The CDR3 contains 12 residues. In DNA form, the CDR3 reads TGTGCCAGCAGCAAAGAAGGGAGGCGGGCTTTCTTT. Amino acid sequence: CASSKEGRRAFF.

The chain is built from TRBV7-6 and TRBJ1-5; 9 nucleotides match TRBD1. Trimming cost V 6 bases and J 3 bases; bases outside gene matches: 9. The CDR3 sequence is 16 residues long. Germline-derived CDR1 and CDR2 are SGHVS and FNYEAQ. The CDR3 nucleotides are TGTGCCAGCAGTCCCGGGACAGGGTCCGTCAATCAGCCCCAGCATTTT. The encoded protein is CASSPGTGSVNQPQHF.

Here the CDR3 reads CASSLVGGYSPLHF. CDR3 nucleotides: TGTGCCAGCAGCTTAGTCGGAGGTTATTCACCCCTCCACTTT. This chain joins TRBV7-9 and TRBJ1-6; D gene ambiguous. CDR3 length: 14 amino acids. Germline CDR1 SEHNR, CDR2 FQNEAQ (reference sequence). V was clipped by 1 base and J by 8 bases, with 9 bases between them.

The chain links TRBV4-1 to TRBJ1-4; D is unclear. The CDR3 totals 15 residues. V lost 2 bases and J lost 4, with 11 bases in between. Germline V gene lookup returns CDR1 MGHRA and CDR2 YSYEKL. The CDR3 is CASSQFQSINEKLFF. Written as DNA, the CDR3 is TGCGCCAGCAGCCAATTTCAGAGTATTAATGAAAAACTGTTTTTT.

The CDR3 sequence is CASGSGIRQPQHF. Here the CDR3 DNA reads TGTGCCAGCGGATCAGGGATCCGCCAGCCCCAGCATTTT. The genes are TRBV6-6 and TRBJ1-5; D possibly corresponds to TRBD1 (5 bases). This CDR3 is built from 13 residues. Trimming took 8 bases from V and 7 from J, leaving 15 bases between them. Germline lookup yields CDR1 MNHNY and CDR2 SVGAGI (reference sequence).